Listed here are 8 T cell receptor beta chains from one sample, sequenced in a study of blood T cell repertoires in COVID-19 (TCRdb year 2020). The library relied on the immunoSEQ multiplex PCR assay. TCRdb mirrors the immuneACCESS table, restricted to in-frame sequences. Some clones are absent from its copies; in checked studies, under half trace to an unresolved V gene, and the reason for the others is unknown. For this sample the table gives some 75,000 clones, of which about nine tenths were detected only once. The ten biggest clones cover 6.9% of the sample. The sequenced sample consisted of peripheral blood. The origin of the receptors is a human donor in a cohort sampled during active COVID-19.

V is TRBV5-1 and J is TRBJ2-7; 7 bases are shared with TRBD1. Germline V lookup: CDR1 SGHRS, CDR2 YFSETQ. Germline trimming cut 0 bases from V and 3 bases from J; bases unmatched to any gene: 6. The CDR3 runs 15 residues. In nucleotides, the CDR3 is TGCGCCAGCAGCTTGGAGCCAGGGGGATTCTACGAGCAGTACTTC. Its translation: CASSLEPGGFYEQYF.

The rearrangement links TRBV5-1 to TRBJ1-2; 9 bases fit TRBD1. The CDR3 is 12 residues long. J gave up 8 bases and V 4 bases, and 3 bases lay outside the gene matches. In germline, CDR1 is SGHRS, CDR2 YFSETQ. Written as DNA, the CDR3 is TGCGCCAGCAGCACAGGGGGCCGGGGCTACACCTTC. This gives the protein CASSTGGRGYTF. The complete variable domain, with remaining parts taken from reference TRBV5-1 and TRBJ1-2, reads KAGVTQTPRYLIKTRGQQVTLSCSPISGHRSVSWYQQTPGQGLQFLFEYFSETQRNKGNFPGRFSGRQFSNSRSEMNVSTLELGDSALYLCASSTGGRGYTFGSGTRLTVV.

The chain combines TRBV7-9 with TRBJ2-3; D is perhaps TRBD1 (5 bases). CDR3 length equals 14 residues. Germline CDR1 is SEHNR and CDR2 is FQNEAQ (reference sequence). V was shortened by 1 base and J by 6 bases, with 11 bases between the two germline ends. The CDR3 DNA reads as TGTGCCAGCAGCTTAGAAGGGGTTGGGGATACGCAGTATTTT. Protein product: CASSLEGVGDTQYF. Supplemented by reference TRBV7-9 and TRBJ2-3, the full variable domain reads DTGVSQNPRHKITKRGQNVTFRCDPISEHNRLYWYRQTLGQGPEFLTYFQNEAQLEKSRLLSDRFSAERPKGSFSTLEIQRTEQGDSAMYLCASSLEGVGDTQYFGPGTRLTVL.

The rearrangement links TRBV29-1 to TRBJ2-5; TRBD1 might be the D (6 bases). The CDR3 length is 14 residues. Between the trimmed V and J ends, which lost 0 bases and 4 bases, there was a span of 12 bases. Germline V gene data show CDR1 as SQVTM and CDR2 as ANQGSEA. CDR3 bases: TGCAGCGTTGAAGATCCACAGGGTCCAGAGACCCAGTACTTC. Protein: CSVEDPQGPETQYF.

The rearrangement links TRBV6-5 to TRBJ1-4, with 11 bases lining up with TRBD1. Germline CDR1 MNHEY, CDR2 SVGAGI. The CDR3 is made up of 14 amino acids. Germline trimming cut 8 bases from V and 6 bases from J; bases unmatched to any gene: 5. The CDR3 DNA sequence: TGTGCCAGCGCCCGGACAGGGGGCTATGAAAAACTGTTTTTT. It yields the protein CASARTGGYEKLFF.

The rearrangement joins TRBV7-2 to TRBJ2-1, with 9 bases aligning to TRBD2. Germline V gene sequence: CDR1 SGHTA, CDR2 FQGNSA. V was pared by 5 bases and J by 6 bases, with 11 bases of the junction left unmatched. This CDR3 spans 16 amino acids. CDR3 region: CASSPLPGLAGNEQFF. Written as DNA, the CDR3 is TGTGCCAGCAGCCCTCTGCCGGGACTAGCAGGCAATGAGCAGTTCTTC.

The chain combines TRBV18 with TRBJ2-7, with a tentative D call TRBD2 (5 bases). This CDR3 is 15 amino acids long. Deletions cut 3 bases from V and 2 bases from J, with 14 bases between. The germline V gene has CDR1 KGHSH and CDR2 LQKENI. The CDR3, as DNA: TGTGCCAGCTCACCCCCTGCGGACGGGACCTACGAGCAGTACTTC. It is translated as CASSPPADGTYEQYF.

This chain joins TRBV12-3 or TRBV12-4 and TRBJ1-1; no reliable D call. CDR3 length: 12 amino acids. V lost 3 bases to trimming and J lost 8 bases, with 10 bases between them. This CDR3 reads CASSFMAAEAFF. The CDR3 bases are TGTGCCAGCAGTTTTATGGCGGCCGAAGCTTTCTTT.